This TCR beta chain emerged from a study of regulatory T cells in long-lasting Graves disease. This clonotype was observed many times. The time point: newly diagnosed GD, antithyroid drugs for less than 3 months. Preparation of the TCR library used RNA extracted from PBMCs. Relying on iRepertoire HTBI primers and Arm-PCR of CDR3 regions, the team built TCR beta libraries. TCRdb analysed the multiplex PCR reads with MiXCR anew, one entry per CDR3 protein. The sample shows almost 450,000 distinct CDR3 sequences, around 15% of them seen only once. The same data also contributed to another study, on T cells in Graves' hyperthyroidism and ophthalmopathy.

This receptor was obtained from a woman aged 25 to 39 with Graves disease. Sequencing was performed on peripheral blood mononuclear cells (PBMCs), taken at new diagnosis, from a patient treated with antithyroid drugs.

CDR3 nucleotide sequence: TGTGCCAGCAGCAAGACTCGTTTTTTCACAGATACGCAGTATTTT. Translation: CASSKTRFFTDTQYF. This chain connects TRBV7-8 to TRBJ2-3, with D hard to call. This CDR3 contains 15 residues. V was clipped by 5 bases and J by 2 bases, with 14 bases between them. Per the germline V gene, CDR1 is SGHVS and CDR2 is FQNEAQ.